These 18 T cell receptor beta chains were sequenced from one sample in a study of T cells in Graves' hyperthyroidism and ophthalmopathy. The source material, RNA transcripts, was used to amplify TCR beta CDR3 regions. TCR CDR3 underwent first-round RT-PCR with the HTBI primer set. TCRdb recomputed calls from the multiplex PCR reads with MiXCR, one row per CDR3 protein. The sample lists 400,000 to 550,000 distinct CDR3 sequences; around 14% were seen once. The sequenced sample was blood. These TCRs come from a young woman with Graves' hyperthyroidism.

This clonotype was seen only a few times. The genes are TRBV20-1 and TRBJ2-5; 9 bases match TRBD2. Germline lookup yields CDR1 DFQATT and CDR2 SNEGSKA (reference sequence). Losses at the gene ends were 3 bases for V and 7 bases for J; bases not matched to a gene: 12. The CDR3 spans 15 residues. The CDR3 loop is CSARGREGLVGTQYF. DNA for the CDR3: TGCAGTGCTAGGGGGCGGGAGGGCCTCGTGGGGACCCAGTACTTC.

This clonotype occurred a few times. The V call is TRBV5-8, the J call TRBJ2-1, with 11 bases identical to TRBD2. After removal of 0 bases from V and 8 bases from J, the junction contained 13 bases not matched to a gene. This CDR3 has 18 amino acids. The germline CDR1 and CDR2 sequences are SGHTS and YDEGEE. The CDR3, as DNA: TGTGCCAGCAGCTTGGGGACTAGCGGGTATGGTACCCCGTATGAGCAGTTCTTC. Translated: CASSLGTSGYGTPYEQFF.

At least ten counts were recorded for this clonotype. The chain links TRBV11-2 to TRBJ2-5; D not certain. Trimming left V 0 bases short and J 6 bases short, with 5 bases between. The CDR3 totals 12 residues. The V gene's germline CDR1 is SGHAT and CDR2 FQNNGV. CDR3 DNA: TGTGCCAGCAGCTTAGATGTCCAGACCCAGTACTTC. It codes for CASSLDVQTQYF.

This clonotype was detected many times. The rearrangement links TRBV27 to TRBJ2-1; 7 nucleotides line up with TRBD2. This CDR3 contains 18 residues. The trim removed 2 bases at V and 5 bases at J, leaving 15 bases unmatched. Germline CDR1 MNHEY, CDR2 SMNVEV (reference sequence). CDR3 in DNA: TGTGCCAGCAGTTTAGCCCTACCTCGGGGCGGGGGAAACAATGAGCAGTTCTTC. Translation: CASSLALPRGGGNNEQFF.

This clonotype appeared many times. The gene calls are TRBV30 and TRBJ1-5, with TRBD1 matching over 10 bases. V was clipped by 5 bases and J by 6 bases; unmatched bases: 4. Germline V gives CDR1 GTSNPN, CDR2 SVGIG (reference sequence). This CDR3 is built from 13 residues. The CDR3 DNA follows: TGTGCCTGGGGGGACAGGGGAGGTCAGCCCCAGCATTTT. It translates to CAWGDRGGQPQHF.

The V and J genes are TRBV6-1 and TRBJ1-1; no reliable D call. Per germline, CDR1 MNHNS and CDR2 SASEGT. Trimming shortened V by 7 bases and J by 5 bases, and 8 bases separated the two germline ends. This CDR3 spans 11 amino acids. The CDR3 spells CASTGVTEAFF. In nucleotides, the CDR3 is TGTGCCAGCACCGGGGTTACTGAAGCTTTCTTT.

This sequence joins TRBV12-3 or TRBV12-4 and TRBJ1-5, with D tentatively TRBD1 (5 bases). The CDR3 has 13 amino acids. The ends were cut back, 3 bases at V and 7 bases at J, with 10 bases in the middle. CDR3 DNA: TGTGCCAGCAGTTTGCGGGGGAGGCAGCCCCAGCATTTT. Its translation is CASSLRGRQPQHF.

This clonotype was counted between two and nine times. This chain links TRBV11-3 with TRBJ2-7; 9 positions match TRBD1. CDR1 and CDR2 (germline): SGHNT, YENEEA. Losses at the gene ends were 6 bases for V and 5 bases for J; bases not matched to a gene: 8. The CDR3 has 14 residues. The CDR3 protein is CASRAGTGIHEQYF. The DNA for the CDR3 is TGTGCCAGCAGAGCCGGGACAGGGATCCACGAGCAGTACTTC.

This clonotype was detected many times. V gene TRBV24-1 combines with J gene TRBJ2-7; D is unclear. Trimming removed 9 bases at V and 1 base at J, with 9 bases between. CDR1 is KGHDR, CDR2 SFDVKD, per germline. This CDR3 has 12 amino acids. CDR3 protein: CATQSASYEQYF. The CDR3 region has the DNA TGTGCCACCCAAAGTGCGTCCTACGAGCAGTACTTC.

This clonotype has at least ten counts. V gene TRBV3-1 combines with J gene TRBJ1-1; D uncertain. This CDR3 has 14 residues. Trimming pared 4 bases from V and 0 bases from J, leaving 9 bases between. Germline V lookup: CDR1 LGHDT, CDR2 YNNKEL (reference sequence). CDR3 region: CASSPLTLNTEAFF. Written as DNA, the CDR3 is TGTGCCAGCAGCCCCTTGACCCTGAACACTGAAGCTTTCTTT. Complete variable domain (other parts from reference TRBV3-1 and TRBJ1-1): DTAVSQTPKYLVTQMGNDKSIKCEQNLGHDTMYWYKQDSKKFLKIMFSYNNKELIINETVPNRFSPKSPDKAHLNLHINSLELGDSAVYFCASSPLTLNTEAFFGQGTRLTVV.

The sample holds many counts of this clonotype. The chain has TRBV7-8 and TRBJ2-1, with 11 bases fitting TRBD2. After removal of 4 bases from V and 9 bases from J, the junction contained 14 bases not matched to a gene. CDR3 length equals 17 residues. Germline V gene sequence: CDR1 SGHVS, CDR2 FQNEAQ. CDR3 DNA sequence: TGTGCCAGCAGCTCCGTGACTAGCGGGACCGCTACTAGTGAGCAGTTCTTC. Its translation: CASSSVTSGTATSEQFF.

This clonotype turned up a few times. This chain uses TRBV30 with TRBJ1-1; maybe TRBD1 (6 bases). The CDR3 contains 12 residues. CDR1 and CDR2 (germline): GTSNPN, SVGIG (reference sequence). The V end was cut by 3 bases, the J end by 5 bases, with 10 bases between. This CDR3 reads CAWRDRGTEAFF. CDR3 coding DNA: TGTGCCTGGAGGGACAGAGGGACTGAAGCTTTCTTT. The entire variable domain, with the rest obtained from reference TRBV30 and TRBJ1-1, is as follows: SQTIHQWPATLVQPVGSPLSLECTVEGTSNPNLYWYRQAAGRGLQLLFYSVGIGQISSEVPQNLSASRPQDRQFILSSKKLLLSDSGFYLCAWRDRGTEAFFGQGTRLTVV.

In its sample, this clonotype was seen many times. The chain has TRBV20-1 and TRBJ2-3, with 11 bases lining up with TRBD2. Germline V gene data show CDR1 as DFQATT and CDR2 as SNEGSKA (reference sequence). The CDR3 extends over 18 amino acids. V lost 3 bases to trimming and J lost 6 bases; unmatched junction nucleotides: 17. The CDR3: CSASPIEALAGGRDTQYF. The CDR3 region has the DNA TGCAGTGCTAGCCCCATCGAGGCCCTAGCGGGAGGAAGGGATACGCAGTATTTT.

Ten or more counts support this clonotype. The genes are TRBV30 and TRBJ1-2; D is perhaps TRBD1 (5 bases). Trimming took 1 base from V and 3 from J, leaving 9 bases between them. The CDR3 loop spans 13 amino acids. In germline, CDR1 is GTSNPN, CDR2 SVGIG (reference sequence). The CDR3, as DNA: TGTGCCTGGAGTGCCGGGACGCACTATGGCTACACCTTC. Residues: CAWSAGTHYGYTF.

This clonotype occurred many times. V is TRBV6-1 and J is TRBJ2-5; tentatively, D is TRBD2 (5 bases). The CDR3 has 15 amino acids. CDR1 is MNHNS and CDR2 is SASEGT in the germline V gene. The V end was cut by 6 bases, the J end by 2 bases, with 16 bases between. For the CDR3, the DNA is TGTGCCAGCAGCCGGTGGGAGCCCGTACAAGAGACCCAGTACTTC. It encodes CASSRWEPVQETQYF.

J is TRBJ2-7 and V is TRBV12-3 or TRBV12-4; the D gene is possibly TRBD2 (6 bases). The ends were cut back, 5 bases at V and 0 bases at J, with 11 bases in the middle. The CDR3 consists of 14 residues. The CDR3 DNA sequence: TGTGCCAGCAGTGAAGCGGGCAGCTCCTACGAGCAGTACTTC. It specifies CASSEAGSSYEQYF.

The CDR3 is CASTRTGGVNTEAFF. In DNA, the CDR3 is TGTGCCAGCACCAGGACAGGGGGGGTGAACACTGAAGCTTTCTTT. The chain joins TRBV6-2 or TRBV6-3 to TRBJ1-1; 10 nucleotides line up with TRBD1. Germline loops: CDR1 MNHEY, CDR2 SVGEGT. The CDR3 sequence is 15 residues long. V gave up 7 bases and J gave up 0 bases; unmatched junction bases: 5.

This clonotype came up many times. The V gene is TRBV19, the J gene TRBJ1-2, with D maybe TRBD1 (5 bases). Looked up from germline, CDR1 is LNHDA and CDR2 is SQIVND (reference sequence). This CDR3 is built from 15 residues. V was pared by 5 bases and J by 0 bases, with 13 bases between. This chain's CDR3 is CASSLSQGSNYGYTF. The CDR3 nucleotides are TGTGCCAGTAGTCTAAGCCAGGGATCTAACTATGGCTACACCTTC.